This T cell receptor (beta chain) was recorded in a study of T-cell memory formation after mild COVID-19. Overall study context: Largely donor-specific TCR clusters were found.

TCRdb reanalysed the 5' RACE reads using MiXCR and keeps one entry per CDR3 protein. In the table there are some 160,000 distinct CDR3 sequences, 13% of which are singletons. A note on this clonotype: Antigen: not known.

Study-level points and caveats: CD8+ contracting clones occupied EMRA, while CD4+ ones occupied mainly CM and EM.

Sequencing used PBMCs or a T cell subset sorted from them (not recorded which). This TCR was recovered from a man aged 18 to 35 who had mild COVID-19 (a few samples of this study predate the infection). Cell type and time point are not known.

CDR3 bases: TGTGCCACCAGTGATTATGGACTTCTCGGGGAGACCCAGTACTTC. Its protein is CATSDYGLLGETQYF. This chain connects TRBV24-1 to TRBJ2-5; weak D call: TRBD2 (5 bases). CDR1 and CDR2 from the germline V gene are KGHDR and SFDVKD. V was cut by 2 bases and J by 5 bases, with 14 bases left in between. The CDR3 totals 15 residues.